The 18 T cell receptor beta chains below come from one sample, sequenced in a study of blood T cell repertoires in COVID-19 (dated by TCRdb to 2020 to 2021). Libraries were built with the immunoSEQ multiplex PCR assay. In TCRdb, the immuneACCESS table is reduced to in-frame sequences with V and J assigned. These tables do not hold every clone; where another copy was compared, an unresolved V gene accounts for under half, and the others remain unexplained. This sample comprises tens of thousands of clones, approximately 85% of them detected only once. The top ten constitute about 4% of the sample. The sequenced sample was peripheral blood. The receptor set was obtained from a man aged 55 to 70 with acute or convalescent COVID-19.

Concerning this clone: Relative to the germline gene, one junction end is altered; a read error may explain this. The V call is TRBV28, the J call TRBJ2-7, with D possibly matching TRBD2 (5 bases). The CDR3 spans 13 residues. In germline, CDR1 is MDHEN, CDR2 SYDVKM. CDR3 sequence: CASSFQRGPRAPF. The CDR3 DNA reads as TGTGCCAGCAGTTTTCAACGGGGTCCTCGAGCCCCCTTC. The full variable domain, its missing parts supplied by reference TRBV28 and TRBJ2-7, is DVKVTQSSRYLVKRTGEKVFLECVQDMDHENMFWYRQDPGLGLRLIYFSYDVKMKEKGDIPEGYSVSREKKERFSLILESASTNQTSMYLCASSFQRGPRAPFGPGTRLTVT.

The chain is built from TRBV5-8 and TRBJ2-5, with 13 nucleotides matching TRBD2. Germline values: CDR1 SGHTS, CDR2 YDEGEE. The CDR3 runs to 16 residues. V was pared by 2 bases and J by 1 base, with 2 bases of the junction left unmatched. CDR3 protein: CASSFGTSGTQETQYF. In DNA, the CDR3 is TGTGCCAGCAGCTTCGGGACTAGCGGGACCCAAGAGACCCAGTACTTC. The full variable domain, in which reference TRBV5-8 and TRBJ2-5 provide the parts outside the CDR3, is EAGVTQSPTHLIKTRGQQATLRCSPISGHTSVYWYQQALGLGLQFLLWYDEGEERNRGNFPPRFSGRQFPNYSSELNVNALELEDSALYLCASSFGTSGTQETQYFGPGTRLLVL.

The chain recombines TRBV3-1 (or the pseudogene TRBV3-2) with TRBJ2-3; perhaps TRBD2 as D (6 bases). Germline values: CDR1 LGHDT, CDR2 YNNKEL (reference sequence). The V gene lost 4 bases and the J gene lost 8 bases, with 10 bases spanning the gap. The CDR3 loop spans 12 amino acids. The CDR3 nucleotides are TGTGCCAGCAGCCGGGCCGGGGGTACGCAGTATTTT. Translating gives CASSRAGGTQYF.

The chain couples TRBV4-2 to TRBJ2-3; 7 bases map to TRBD2. CDR1 LGHNA and CDR2 YNFKEQ come from the germline V gene. The CDR3 has 16 amino acids. The V and J ends lost 0 bases and 0 bases, in that order; junction bases with no gene match: 3. The CDR3 protein is CASSQDRGESTDTQYF. CDR3 DNA: TGTGCCAGCAGCCAAGATCGGGGGGAGAGCACAGATACGCAGTATTTT.

The chain has TRBV19 and TRBJ2-7; D gene uncertain. V lost 2 bases, J lost 2 bases, and 10 bases lay in between. CDR3 length: 14 residues. Germline loops: CDR1 LNHDA, CDR2 SQIVND (reference sequence). CDR3 amino acids: CASSISLGPYEQYF. The CDR3 DNA sequence: TGTGCCAGTAGTATATCCCTAGGCCCCTACGAGCAGTACTTC.

This clone has a single count. This sequence joins TRBV2 and TRBJ1-5; TRBD1 is a possible D gene (6 bases). This CDR3 has 13 amino acids. Per the germline V gene, CDR1 is SNHLY and CDR2 is FYNNEI. V was shortened by 5 bases and J by 7 bases, with 12 bases between the two germline ends. The CDR3 is CASSLTGGQPQHF. CDR3 bases: TGTGCCAGCAGTCTGACAGGTGGACAGCCCCAGCATTTT.

The V gene is TRBV29-1, the J gene TRBJ1-4; TRBD1 matches 9 bases. CDR1 and CDR2 (germline): SQVTM, ANQGSEA. V lost 7 bases, J lost 4 bases, and 10 bases stayed unmatched. CDR3 length equals 15 residues. This chain's CDR3 is CSAQRGTGFNEKLFF. The CDR3 region has the DNA TGCAGCGCACAAAGGGGGACAGGGTTTAATGAAAAACTGTTTTTT.

The chain is built from TRBV15 and TRBJ1-4; D might be TRBD1 (6 bases). The V gene's germline CDR1 is LNHNV and CDR2 YYDKDF (reference sequence). Trimming took off 5 bases at V and 10 bases at J, with 23 bases between the two ends. The CDR3 covers 16 residues. The CDR3, as DNA: TGTGCCACCAGCCCCCGTGAGACGAGGCCCAGGGGAAAACTGTTTTTT. This translates into CATSPRETRPRGKLFF.

This clone was counted a single time. The V and J genes are TRBV24-1 and TRBJ2-7, with 8 bases matching TRBD2. Germline V CDR1 and CDR2: KGHDR, SFDVKD. With V trimmed by 5 bases and J by 6 bases, 14 bases remained unmatched. The CDR3 has 16 amino acids. The CDR3 nucleotides read TGTGCCACCAGTGGCTCACCGGGACTAGGAACGAGCGAGCAGTACTTC. Its translation: CATSGSPGLGTSEQYF.

The V and J genes are TRBV2 and TRBJ1-5, with D unclear. Germline V gene lookup returns CDR1 SNHLY and CDR2 FYNNEI. V dropped 6 bases and J dropped 2 bases, with 8 bases sitting between them. This CDR3 comprises 13 residues. As DNA, the CDR3 is TGTGCCAGCAGCGGTCTTGGCAATCAGCCCCAGCATTTT. Its translation is CASSGLGNQPQHF.

The rearrangement joins TRBV5-1 to TRBJ2-7, with D perhaps TRBD1 (5 bases). The germline V gene encodes CDR1 SGHRS and CDR2 YFSETQ. Between the trimmed V and J ends, which lost 4 bases and 5 bases, there was a span of 16 bases. The CDR3 extends over 14 amino acids. In DNA, the CDR3 is TGCGCCAGCAGCGATCAGGGTCTAGTCAACGAGCAGTACTTC. Protein product: CASSDQGLVNEQYF.

CDR3 region: CAWSERGERFGRETQYF. DNA of the CDR3: TGTGCCTGGAGTGAGCGGGGAGAGAGGTTCGGGAGAGAGACCCAGTACTTC. The gene calls are TRBV30 and TRBJ2-5; 7 positions match TRBD2. V trimming: 1 base; J trimming: 4 bases; junction bases outside the gene matches: 15. The CDR3 has 17 amino acids. Germline CDR1 GTSNPN, CDR2 SVGIG (reference sequence).

This sequence joins TRBV20-1 and TRBJ2-1, with D hard to call. The CDR3 covers 10 residues. Germline loops: CDR1 DFQATT, CDR2 SNEGSKA (reference sequence). V lost 5 bases and J lost 7, with 6 bases in between. The CDR3 is CSAEVNEQFF. The CDR3 coding sequence is TGCAGTGCTGAGGTTAATGAGCAGTTCTTC.

This chain links TRBV7-3 with TRBJ2-3; 10 nucleotides align to TRBD1. The V segment lost 6 bases and the J segment 1 base; nucleotides outside the gene matches: 7. Germline V CDR1 and CDR2: SGHTA, FQGTGA. The CDR3 contains 16 residues. Here the CDR3 reads CASSRQGARGTDTQYF. The CDR3 nucleotides read TGTGCCAGCAGTCGACAGGGGGCGCGGGGCACAGATACGCAGTATTTT.

The rearrangement joins TRBV5-1 to TRBJ2-3, with 10 nucleotides matching TRBD1. The CDR3 contains 14 residues. CDR1 SGHRS and CDR2 YFSETQ come from the germline V gene. With V trimmed by 7 bases and J by 4 bases, 6 bases remained unmatched. The CDR3 DNA follows: TGCGCCAGCCGGACAGGGGGGACCGCAGATACGCAGTATTTT. Translation: CASRTGGTADTQYF. Together with reference TRBV5-1 and TRBJ2-3, the CDR3 gives the full variable domain: KAGVTQTPRYLIKTRGQQVTLSCSPISGHRSVSWYQQTPGQGLQFLFEYFSETQRNKGNFPGRFSGRQFSNSRSEMNVSTLELGDSALYLCASRTGGTADTQYFGPGTRLTVL.

The chain combines TRBV18 with TRBJ1-1, with D unclear. The CDR3 contains 15 residues. Per the germline V gene, CDR1 is KGHSH and CDR2 is LQKENI. V lost 4 bases to trimming and J lost 1 base, with 13 bases between them. The CDR3 spells CASSLGVSPNTEAFF. CDR3 DNA: TGTGCCAGCTCACTAGGAGTTTCACCGAACACTGAAGCTTTCTTT.

As regards this clone: Relative to the germline gene, one junction end is altered; a read error may explain this. The V gene is TRBV7-7, the J gene TRBJ2-5; TRBD2 agrees at 14 bases. The CDR3 covers 16 residues. Germline V gene sequence: CDR1 SSHAT, CDR2 FNYEAQ (reference sequence). CDR3 DNA sequence: TGTGCTAGCAGCCTGGGACTAGCGGGGGCCGGCGAGACCCAGTACTTC. Translation: CASSLGLAGAGETQYF. Full variable domain (rest looked up from reference TRBV7-7 and TRBJ2-5): GAGVSQSPRYKVTKRGQDVTLRCDPISSHATLYWYQQALGQGPEFLTYFNYEAQPDKSGLPSDRFSAERPEGSISTLTIQRTEQRDSAMYRCASSLGLAGAGETQYFGPGTRLLVL.

The chain employs TRBV27 and TRBJ1-2; 10 bases are shared with TRBD1. The CDR3 is 19 amino acids. The trim removed 5 bases at V and 5 bases at J, leaving 20 bases unmatched. Germline CDR1 reads MNHEY; CDR2 reads SMNVEV (reference sequence). CDR3 DNA sequence: TGTGCCAGCAGTCCCCGCCCTCCGGGACAGGGGCCCGGTCGGTATGGCTACACCTTC. Its protein is CASSPRPPGQGPGRYGYTF.